The sequence of this TCR beta chain was determined in a study of T cells in Graves' hyperthyroidism and ophthalmopathy. TCR beta CDR3 regions were amplified from RNA. The HTBI set primed first-round TCR CDR3 RT-PCR. One entry per CDR3 protein results from TCRdb running MiXCR on the multiplex PCR reads. The sample includes 600,000 or so distinct CDR3 sequences, around 15% of them seen just once. Study-level results: Within blood appeared most thyroid clonotypes that had expanded above 0.001.

Germline CDR1 is SQVTM and CDR2 is ANQGSEA. This CDR3 has 13 amino acids. This clonotype came up many times. Its antigen is unidentified. One end of the junction is discordant with germline, which a read error may explain. The receptor was isolated from a woman aged 45 to 65 with Graves' ophthalmopathy. Sample: blood. The gene calls are TRBV29-1 and TRBJ1-1; no firm D call. The CDR3 spells CSVEGLMNTEAFF. CDR3 coding DNA: TGCAGCGTGGAAGGGCTGATGAACACTGAAGCTTTCTTT.